This entry concerns a single T cell receptor beta chain. The target antigen is unknown. The data originate from a study of cytomegalovirus exposure and HLA in healthy donors. Study-wide results and caveats: Later work found that TCR association rates differed between HLA loci; DRB1 had the most and HLA-C the fewest. For most TCR sequences rarity was the rule, although some public TCRs occurred in many donors. TCR beta V- and J-gene trimming was later associated with a missense DCLRE1C variant.

PCR amplification relied on 60 Vbeta primers (plus 13 Jbeta primers). Assay used: immunoSEQ multiplex PCR; TCRdb lists only in-frame clones, some missing. This sample has approximately 160,000 clones, with roughly 78% found just once. Germline-derived CDR1 and CDR2 are MGHRA and YSYEKL. V shed 5 bases and J 7 bases; nucleotides not matched to a gene: 4. The CDR3 has 12 amino acids. This sequence originates from a woman between 45 and 65 years old in good health and CMV-seropositive. Sequencing was done on a sample of PBMCs. The chain couples TRBV4-1 to TRBJ1-2; 7 nucleotides match TRBD1. DNA for the CDR3: TGCGCCAGCAGCGAGGGGGCAGGTGGCTACACCTTC. Its protein is CASSEGAGGYTF.